This TCR beta chain was observed in a study of T cell repertoires in cytomegalovirus infection. Study information: Recently identified HLA-C-restricted CMV epitopes were used, and well-studied HLA-B-restricted CMV epitopes were used as well. Indications came from public TCR beta signatures; they pointed to CMV infection and to a matching HLA type. Study-wide findings and caveats: Carriage of CMV together with the relevant HLA was identifiable through cumulative public TCR beta family frequency. The ex vivo response was dominated by HLA-C-restricted CMV-specific TCR beta clonotypes.

Concerning this clonotype: Its antigen is not identified.

V trimming: 7 bases; J trimming: 3 bases; junction bases outside the gene matches: 6. Germline V CDR1 and CDR2: SQVTM, ANQGSEA. The CDR3 has 13 amino acids. TCRdb independently ran MiXCR on the reads; one entry per CDR3 protein. The sample has approximately 300,000 distinct CDR3 sequences; 25% to 35% are singletons. The receptor was isolated from a human donor in good health (CMV status not recorded). Some clones in this sample may be carry-over from other donors' samples. The chain has TRBV29-1 and TRBJ1-2, with 9 bases aligning to TRBD1. Sequencing used cultured PBMCs, obtained from culture after CMV antigen stimulation. CDR3 in DNA: TGCAGCGCAGCACAGGGGGCCGACTATGGCTACACCTTC. It specifies CSAAQGADYGYTF. Full variable domain (rest looked up from reference TRBV29-1 and TRBJ1-2): SAVISQKPSRDICQRGTSLTIQCQVDSQVTMMFWYRQQPGQSLTLIATANQGSEATYESGFVIDKFPISRPNLTFSTLTVSNMSPEDSSIYLCSAAQGADYGYTFGSGTRLTVV.